This TCR beta chain was captured by sequencing in a study of beta chain features in type 1 diabetes. Expressed TCRB transcripts were sequenced after all isolated RNA was converted to cDNA. TCRdb keeps only in-frame clones here, not all; method: immunoSEQ multiplex PCR. The sample yields fewer than 650,000 clones, about 16% seen once. Germline V gene data show CDR1 as SGHTA and CDR2 as FQGNSA. The CDR3 covers 19 residues. V lost 1 base and J 3 bases, leaving 22 bases between the germline ends. This clone was counted a few times. Its antigen is currently unknown. The study, taken as a whole, reports: Within each of all four CD4+ subsets, Type 1 diabetes patients had TCRB CDR3s that were moderately but significantly shorter.

Each of the sorted populations had a purity greater than 98%. The TCR comes from a man aged 18-30 years in good health. The J gene is TRBJ2-1, the V gene TRBV7-2; D is ambiguous. Sequences were obtained from naive CD4+ T cells from blood. CDR3 sequence reads: CASSLDSLNWRSFYNEQFF. The CDR3 coding sequence is TGTGCCAGCAGCTTAGATTCCCTAAACTGGCGTAGCTTCTACAATGAGCAGTTCTTC. Drawing the rest from reference TRBV7-2 and TRBJ2-1, the complete variable domain is GAGVSQSPSNKVTEKGKDVELRCDPISGHTALYWYRQSLGQGLEFLIYFQGNSAPDKSGLPSDRFSAERTGGSVSTLTIQRTQQEDSAVYLCASSLDSLNWRSFYNEQFFGPGTRLTVL.